The 20 T cell receptor beta chains given below trace back to one sample, sequenced in a study of T cell responses to AZD1222 COVID-19 vaccine. Assay used: immunoSEQ multiplex PCR; TCRdb lists only in-frame clones, some missing. The table records about 110,000 clones, roughly 92% of them present only once. Sample: peripheral blood, taken 28 days after the second AZD1222 dose. The receptors were gathered from an adult who received the AZD1222 COVID-19 vaccine.

The CDR3 loop is CASSFRQGRDSPLHF. The CDR3 region has the DNA TGTGCCAGCAGCTTTCGACAGGGCCGTGATTCACCCCTCCACTTT. This rearrangement joins TRBV11-1 to TRBJ1-6, with TRBD1 matching 7 bases. The CDR3 totals 15 residues. CDR1 is SGHAT and CDR2 is FQDESV in the germline V gene (reference sequence). V lost 3 bases, J lost 8 bases, and 7 bases stayed unmatched. Together with reference TRBV11-1 and TRBJ1-6, the CDR3 gives the full variable domain: EAEVAQSPRYKITEKSQAVAFWCDPISGHATLYWYRQILGQGPELLVQFQDESVVDDSQLPKDRFSAERLKGVDSTLKIQPAELGDSAMYLCASSFRQGRDSPLHFGNGTRLTVT.

V is TRBV9 and J is TRBJ2-1; D may be TRBD1 or TRBD2 (7 bases each). This CDR3 spans 16 amino acids. Germline V gives CDR1 SGDLS, CDR2 YYNGEE. Trimming took off 2 bases at V and 3 bases at J, with 15 bases between the two ends. CDR3 sequence reads: CASSVPGRGGYNEQFF. The CDR3 coding sequence is TGTGCCAGCAGCGTCCCCGGCAGGGGGGGCTACAATGAGCAGTTCTTC.

V gene TRBV10-2 combines with J gene TRBJ1-6; TRBD1 might be the D (5 bases). Trimming stripped 5 bases from V and 14 bases from J, with 13 bases between. From germline, CDR1 is WSHSY and CDR2 SAAADI. This CDR3 has 12 amino acids. The CDR3 DNA is TGCGCCAGCAGTTGGGACGGTGGAACCCTCCACTTT. This codes for CASSWDGGTLHF.

This chain joins TRBV5-4 and TRBJ2-3, with D possibly being TRBD1 (6 bases). The CDR3 runs 16 residues. V lost 5 bases, J lost 1 base, and 17 bases lay in between. CDR1 is SGHNT and CDR2 is YYREEE in the germline V gene (reference sequence). In nucleotides, the CDR3 is TGTGCCAGCAGGTTAGGGAGTGGGGGCGGCACAGATACGCAGTATTTT. It yields the protein CASRLGSGGGTDTQYF.

The V and J genes are TRBV30 and TRBJ2-3; tentative D call: TRBD2 (6 bases). V was pared by 0 bases and J by 6 bases, with 22 bases between. Germline V lookup: CDR1 GTSNPN, CDR2 SVGIG (reference sequence). The length of the CDR3 is 17 residues. The CDR3 region is CAWSVPGRGPPVDTQYF. The CDR3 coding sequence is TGTGCCTGGAGTGTACCGGGGCGGGGACCACCCGTGGATACGCAGTATTTT.

This chain uses TRBV6-4 with TRBJ1-1, with D perhaps matching TRBD1 (5 bases). This CDR3 spans 17 amino acids. Germline V CDR1 and CDR2: MRHNA, SNTAGT. With 0 bases removed from V and 0 bases from J, the gap between germline ends came to 14 bases. The CDR3 sequence: CASSDSGGNFMNTEAFF. CDR3 nucleotide sequence: TGTGCCAGCAGTGACTCGGGGGGGAACTTCATGAACACTGAAGCTTTCTTT.

This chain uses TRBV5-1 with TRBJ1-2, with 9 positions matching TRBD1. The V gene's germline CDR1 is SGHRS and CDR2 YFSETQ. The CDR3 runs to 15 residues. V dropped 2 bases and J dropped 7; count of bases not matched to a gene: 9. CDR3 nucleotides: TGCGCCAGCAGCTTTGGGGACAGGGTTGTCGGTGGCTACACCTTC. It yields the protein CASSFGDRVVGGYTF.

The J gene is TRBJ1-2, the V gene TRBV7-9; no reliable D call. This CDR3 is 12 amino acids long. Deletions cut 6 bases from V and 0 bases from J, with 5 bases between. Germline V CDR1 and CDR2: SEHNR, FQNEAQ (reference sequence). CDR3 in DNA: TGTGCCAGCAGTGGTTCTAACTATGGCTACACCTTC. This translates into CASSGSNYGYTF.

This clone has only a few counts. CDR3 loop: CASSYGGQGGHTEAFF. The CDR3 DNA follows: TGTGCCAGCAGTTACGGGGGACAGGGCGGTCACACTGAAGCTTTCTTT. V gene TRBV6-5 combines with J gene TRBJ1-1, with 9 bases identical to TRBD1. The germline gives CDR1 MNHEY, CDR2 SVGAGI. The CDR3 length is 16 residues. V was pared by 2 bases and J by 3 bases, with 7 bases of the junction left unmatched.

The CDR3 coding sequence is TGTGCCAGCAGCACTAAAGGGTTGTATGCCCCGGGACAGGGAACCTACGAGCAGTACTTC. Amino acid sequence: CASSTKGLYAPGQGTYEQYF. The V call is TRBV21-1, the J call TRBJ2-7; the table's D call, TRBD1, was not checked against the DNA. TRBV21-1 is a pseudogene locus. This CDR3 region has 20 residues.

V and J are TRBV5-1 and TRBJ1-1; TRBD1 matches 7 bases. This CDR3 region has 13 residues. Per germline, CDR1 SGHRS and CDR2 YFSETQ. Trimming took 0 bases from V and 11 from J; bases not matched to a gene: 7. CDR3 in amino acids: CASSLGAGGRAFF. CDR3 DNA sequence: TGCGCCAGCAGCTTGGGGGCAGGGGGAAGGGCTTTCTTT.

This rearrangement joins TRBV12-3 or TRBV12-4 to TRBJ1-2; no clear D. The length of the CDR3 is 12 residues. Trimming left V 10 bases short and J 3 bases short, with 12 bases between. CDR3 amino acids: CATSGMDYGYTF. Written as DNA, the CDR3 is TGTGCCACCTCGGGGATGGACTATGGCTACACCTTC.

The CDR3 region is CASRETGVTEAFF. In nucleotides, the CDR3 is TGTGCCAGTAGGGAAACAGGGGTCACTGAAGCTTTCTTT. This chain links TRBV19 with TRBJ1-1, with 7 bases fitting TRBD1. Germline V gene sequence: CDR1 LNHDA, CDR2 SQIVND (reference sequence). This CDR3 comprises 13 residues. The J segment lost 4 bases and the V segment lost 6 bases, leaving 5 bases of the junction unmatched.

The genes are TRBV29-1 and TRBJ1-4; 8 bases are shared with TRBD1. CDR1 and CDR2 (germline): SQVTM, ANQGSEA. The CDR3 is 13 amino acids. The V and J ends lost 7 bases and 4 bases, in that order; junction bases with no gene match: 5. In nucleotides, the CDR3 is TGCAGCGCCATACAGGGGGGTAATGAAAAACTGTTTTTT. Encoded protein: CSAIQGGNEKLFF. Full variable domain (outside the CDR3, taken from reference TRBV29-1 and TRBJ1-4): SAVISQKPSRDICQRGTSLTIQCQVDSQVTMMFWYRQQPGQSLTLIATANQGSEATYESGFVIDKFPISRPNLTFSTLTVSNMSPEDSSIYLCSAIQGGNEKLFFGSGTQLSVL.

This rearrangement joins TRBV13 to TRBJ2-1; tentatively, D is TRBD1 or TRBD2 (5 bases each). CDR1 and CDR2 from the germline V gene are PRHDT and FYEKMQ (reference sequence). V gave up 5 bases and J gave up 2 bases, with 16 bases separating them. The CDR3 length is 16 residues. The CDR3 loop reads CASSPLGEGPYNEQFF. The CDR3 coding sequence is TGTGCCAGCAGCCCGCTGGGAGAGGGGCCCTACAATGAGCAGTTCTTC.

The chain has TRBV5-5 and TRBJ1-2, with 9 bases that match TRBD1. The germline CDR1 and CDR2 sequences are SGHKS and YYEKEE (reference sequence). The ends lost 3 bases at V and 4 bases at J; junction bases unmatched: 13. The CDR3 is made up of 17 amino acids. The chain's CDR3 is CASSYRNPGQGGYGYTF. CDR3 nucleotide sequence: TGTGCCAGCAGCTACAGAAATCCGGGACAGGGCGGCTATGGCTACACCTTC.

The V and J genes are TRBV7-8 and TRBJ1-2, with a tentative D call TRBD1 (6 bases). CDR1 is SGHVS and CDR2 is FQNEAQ in the germline V gene. The CDR3 spans 18 residues. V was clipped by 5 bases and J by 2 bases, with 24 bases between them. In DNA form, the CDR3 reads TGTGCCAGCAGCCCGAGGGGGGGGGCCAACAGACAAAACTATGGCTACACCTTC. Its translation is CASSPRGGANRQNYGYTF.

V gene TRBV11-2 combines with J gene TRBJ1-2; D might be TRBD1 (6 bases). With 4 bases removed from V and 4 bases from J, the gap between germline ends came to 16 bases. The CDR3 totals 15 residues. Germline values: CDR1 SGHAT, CDR2 FQNNGV. CDR3 loop: CASSYMDSPIYGYTF. The CDR3, as DNA: TGTGCCAGCAGCTACATGGACAGCCCCATCTATGGCTACACCTTC. Using reference TRBV11-2 and TRBJ1-2 for the parts outside the CDR3, the full variable domain is EAGVAQSPRYKIIEKRQSVAFWCNPISGHATLYWYQQILGQGPKLLIQFQNNGVVDDSQLPKDRFSAERLKGVDSTLKIQPAKLEDSAVYLCASSYMDSPIYGYTFGSGTRLTVV.

The chain carries TRBV7-9 and TRBJ1-2; no reliable D call. This CDR3 comprises 15 residues. The V end was cut by 8 bases, the J end by 3 bases, with 19 bases between. CDR1 is SEHNR, CDR2 FQNEAQ, per germline (reference sequence). The CDR3 loop is CASLRVRSGYYGYTF. In DNA, the CDR3 is TGTGCCAGCCTTCGGGTCCGTTCCGGGTACTATGGCTACACCTTC.

The sample holds one count of this clone. The genes are TRBV4-3 and TRBJ2-1; D may correspond to TRBD1 or TRBD2 (6 bases each). CDR1 LGHNA and CDR2 YSLEER come from the germline V gene. V gave up 1 base and J gave up 7 bases, with 14 bases separating them. The CDR3 has 15 amino acids. CDR3 residues: CASSQGDGGGNEQFF. CDR3 DNA: TGCGCCAGCAGCCAAGGGGACGGAGGGGGTAATGAGCAGTTCTTC.